The rows below give T cell receptor beta chains drawn from one sample of a study of T cells in Graves' hyperthyroidism and ophthalmopathy. Each CDR3 protein is one row after TCRdb ran MiXCR on the multiplex PCR reads. The profile shows some 300,000 distinct CDR3 sequences, roughly 19% of them singletons. What was sequenced was blood. These receptors were obtained from a man between 45 and 60 years old with Graves' ophthalmopathy. CDR3s include the opening cysteine and the closing phenylalanine or tryptophan. Fields, in order: clone size, J gene, D gene, V gene, CDR3 protein, CDR3 DNA. A D gene is named only where the DNA matches it firmly. Size values are once, few and many counts, or a class for expanded clones, and some rows have none.

many,TRBJ1-6,TRBD1,TRBV28,CASSYTGVGSPLHF,TGTGCCAGCAGTTATACAGGGGTTGGCTCACCCCTCCACTTT
NA,TRBJ2-5,TRBD2,TRBV7-9,CASSHSGRPETQYF,TGTGCCAGCAGCCATAGCGGGAGGCCGGAGACCCAGTACTTC
many,TRBJ2-7,NA,TRBV3-1,CASSQEGGTSSYEQYF,TGTGCCAGCAGCCAAGAGGGCGGTACTAGCTCCTACGAGCAGTACTTC
NA,TRBJ2-6,NA,TRBV27,CASGPKDGDLKANVLTF,TGTGCCAGCGGTCCGAAGGACGGGGACCTGAAGGCCAACGTCCTGACTTTC
many,TRBJ2-3,NA,TRBV7-2,CASSLEGGTQYF,TGTGCCAGCAGCTTAGAGGGAGGTACGCAGTATTTT
many,TRBJ2-7,NA,TRBV5-1,CASSLNGAYEQYF,TGCGCCAGCAGCTTGAATGGGGCCTACGAGCAGTACTTC
many,TRBJ1-1,NA,TRBV11-2,CASSLVLNTEAFF,TGTGCCAGCAGCTTAGTCCTGAACACTGAAGCTTTCTTT
many,TRBJ2-7,NA,TRBV6-1,CASSEAGGPSYEQYF,TGTGCCAGCAGTGAAGCCGGGGGGCCCTCCTACGAGCAGTACTTC
many,TRBJ1-5,NA,TRBV30,CAWSVNSNQPQHF,TGTGCCTGGAGTGTAAATAGCAATCAGCCCCAGCATTTT
few,TRBJ2-2,TRBD1,TRBV5-1,CASSLAGGGGTGELFF,TGCGCCAGCAGCTTGGCAGGGGGCGGCGGCACCGGGGAGCTGTTTTTT
few,TRBJ2-2,NA,TRBV6-1,CASRPRGSTGELFF,TGTGCCAGCAGACCCAGGGGATCCACCGGGGAGCTGTTTTTT
NA,TRBJ2-1,NA,TRBV5-1,CASSPEGTTSLRFF,TGCGCCAGCAGCCCGGAAGGGACGACTTCTTTGCGGTTCTTC
NA,TRBJ1-2,NA,TRBV13,CASSLDGGLGYTF,TGTGCCAGCAGCTTAGACGGGGGGCTTGGCTACACCTTC
many,TRBJ2-7,TRBD2,TRBV6-1,CATTTESGRRGEQYF,TGTGCCACTACCACAGAAAGCGGGAGGAGGGGCGAGCAGTACTTC
few,TRBJ2-2,NA,TRBV11-2,CASTLRAVGTGWGGLFF,TGTGCCAGCACCCTTCGGGCTGTGGGGACAGGTTGGGGGGGGCTGTTTTTT
NA,TRBJ2-7,NA,TRBV28,CASSPWDVRGEQYF,TGTGCCAGCAGCCCTTGGGACGTACGAGGCGAGCAGTACTTC
many,TRBJ2-2,TRBD2,TRBV11-2,CASSPGLAGGTGELFF,TGTGCCAGCAGCCCAGGACTAGCGGGAGGAACCGGGGAGCTGTTTTTT
NA,TRBJ1-1,TRBD1,TRBV25-1,CASSEYRGTGGNTEAFF,TGTGCCAGCAGTGAATATAGGGGGACAGGGGGTAACACTGAAGCTTTCTTT
many,TRBJ2-1,NA,TRBV30,CAWSHPTSYNEQFF,TGTGCCTGGAGTCACCCGACCTCCTACAATGAGCAGTTCTTC
NA,TRBJ2-3,NA,TRBV6-1,CASSTAFSWSDTQYF,TGTGCCAGCAGTACCGCTTTCTCCTGGTCAGATACGCAGTATTTT
NA,TRBJ1-5,NA,TRBV3-1,CASSQEFLPQPQHF,TGTGCCAGCAGCCAAGAGTTCCTCCCCCAGCCCCAGCATTTT
many,TRBJ1-5,TRBD1,TRBV28,CASRMTGWDQPQHF,TGTGCCAGCAGAATGACAGGGTGGGATCAGCCCCAGCATTTT
many,TRBJ2-5,TRBD1,TRBV12-3/TRBV12-4,CASSFRDRWKTQYF,TGTGCCAGCAGTTTCCGGGACAGGTGGAAGACCCAGTACTTC
few,TRBJ2-7,TRBD2,TRBV6-1,CASMGWGGGNEQYF,TGTGCCAGCATGGGATGGGGGGGAGGAAACGAGCAGTACTTC